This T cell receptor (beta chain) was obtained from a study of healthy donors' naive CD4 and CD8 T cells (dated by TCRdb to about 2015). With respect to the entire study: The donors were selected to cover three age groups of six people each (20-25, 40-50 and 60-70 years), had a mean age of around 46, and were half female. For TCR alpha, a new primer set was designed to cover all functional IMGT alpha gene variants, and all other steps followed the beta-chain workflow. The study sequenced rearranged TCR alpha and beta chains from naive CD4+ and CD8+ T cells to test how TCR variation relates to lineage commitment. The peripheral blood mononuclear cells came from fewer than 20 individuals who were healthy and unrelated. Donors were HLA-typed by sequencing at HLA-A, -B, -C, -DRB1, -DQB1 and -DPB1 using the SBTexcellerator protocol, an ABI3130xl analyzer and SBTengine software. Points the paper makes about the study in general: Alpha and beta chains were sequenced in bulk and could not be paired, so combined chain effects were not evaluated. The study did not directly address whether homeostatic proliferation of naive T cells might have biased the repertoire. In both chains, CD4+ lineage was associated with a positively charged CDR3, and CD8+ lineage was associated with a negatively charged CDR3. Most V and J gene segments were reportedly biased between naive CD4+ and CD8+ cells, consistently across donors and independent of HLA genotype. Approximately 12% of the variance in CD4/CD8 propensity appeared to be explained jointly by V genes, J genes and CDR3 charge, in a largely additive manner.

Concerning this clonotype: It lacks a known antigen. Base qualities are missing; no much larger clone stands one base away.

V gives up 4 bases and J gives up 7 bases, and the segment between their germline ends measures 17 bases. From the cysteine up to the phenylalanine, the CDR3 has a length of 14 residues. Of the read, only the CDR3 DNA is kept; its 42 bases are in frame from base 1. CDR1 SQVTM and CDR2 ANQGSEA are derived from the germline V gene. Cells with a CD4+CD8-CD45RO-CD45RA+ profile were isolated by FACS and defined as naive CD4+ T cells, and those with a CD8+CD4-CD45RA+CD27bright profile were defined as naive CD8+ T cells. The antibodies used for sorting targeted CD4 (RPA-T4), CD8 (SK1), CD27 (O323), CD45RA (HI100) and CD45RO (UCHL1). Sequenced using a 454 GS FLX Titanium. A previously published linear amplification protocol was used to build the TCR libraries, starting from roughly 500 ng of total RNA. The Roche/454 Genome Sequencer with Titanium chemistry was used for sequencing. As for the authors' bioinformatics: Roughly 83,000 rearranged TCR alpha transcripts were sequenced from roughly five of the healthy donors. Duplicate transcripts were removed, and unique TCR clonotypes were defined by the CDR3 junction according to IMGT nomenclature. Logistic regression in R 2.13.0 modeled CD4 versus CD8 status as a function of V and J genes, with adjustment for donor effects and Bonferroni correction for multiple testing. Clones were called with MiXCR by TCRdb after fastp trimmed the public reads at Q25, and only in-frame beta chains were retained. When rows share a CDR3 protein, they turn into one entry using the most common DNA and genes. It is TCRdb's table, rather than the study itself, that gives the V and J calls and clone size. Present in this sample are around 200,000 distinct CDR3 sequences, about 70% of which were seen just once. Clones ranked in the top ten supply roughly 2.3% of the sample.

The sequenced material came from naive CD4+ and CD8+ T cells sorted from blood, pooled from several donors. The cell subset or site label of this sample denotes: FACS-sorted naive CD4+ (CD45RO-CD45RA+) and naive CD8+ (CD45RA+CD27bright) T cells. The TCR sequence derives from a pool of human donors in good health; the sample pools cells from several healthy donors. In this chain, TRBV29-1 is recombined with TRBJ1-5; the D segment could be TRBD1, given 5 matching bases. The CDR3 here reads CSVVGQGIGQPQHF. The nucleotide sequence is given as TGCAGCGTTGTAGGTCAGGGTATCGGACAGCCCCAGCATTTT.